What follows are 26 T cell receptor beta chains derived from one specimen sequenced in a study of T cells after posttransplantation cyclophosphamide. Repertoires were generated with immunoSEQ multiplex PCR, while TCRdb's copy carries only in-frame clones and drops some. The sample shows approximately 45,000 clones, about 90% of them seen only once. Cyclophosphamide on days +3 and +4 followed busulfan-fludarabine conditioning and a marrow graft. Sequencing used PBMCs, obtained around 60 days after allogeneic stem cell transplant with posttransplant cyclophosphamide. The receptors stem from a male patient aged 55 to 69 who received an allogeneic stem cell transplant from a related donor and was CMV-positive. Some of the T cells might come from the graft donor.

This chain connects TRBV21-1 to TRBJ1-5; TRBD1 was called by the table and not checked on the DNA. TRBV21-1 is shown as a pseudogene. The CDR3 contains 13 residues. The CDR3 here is CARFPQGNQPQHF. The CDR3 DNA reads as TGTGCCAGATTTCCCCAGGGAAATCAGCCCCAGCATTTT.

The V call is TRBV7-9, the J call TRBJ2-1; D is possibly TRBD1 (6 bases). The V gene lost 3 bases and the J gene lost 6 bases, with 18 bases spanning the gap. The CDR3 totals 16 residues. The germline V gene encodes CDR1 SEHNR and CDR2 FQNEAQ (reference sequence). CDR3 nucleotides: TGTGCCAGCAGCTTGCGCGAGGTTGGGGGCCTCAATGAGCAGTTCTTC. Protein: CASSLREVGGLNEQFF.

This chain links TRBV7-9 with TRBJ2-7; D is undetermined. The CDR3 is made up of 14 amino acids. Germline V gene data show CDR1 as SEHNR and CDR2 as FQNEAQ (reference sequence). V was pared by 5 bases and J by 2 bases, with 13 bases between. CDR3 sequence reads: CASSPSRSAYEQYF. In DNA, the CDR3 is TGTGCCAGCAGCCCATCTAGATCCGCCTACGAGCAGTACTTC. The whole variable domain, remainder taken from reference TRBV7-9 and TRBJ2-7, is DTGVSQNPRHKITKRGQNVTFRCDPISEHNRLYWYRQTLGQGPEFLTYFQNEAQLEKSRLLSDRFSAERPKGSFSTLEIQRTEQGDSAMYLCASSPSRSAYEQYFGPGTRLTVT.

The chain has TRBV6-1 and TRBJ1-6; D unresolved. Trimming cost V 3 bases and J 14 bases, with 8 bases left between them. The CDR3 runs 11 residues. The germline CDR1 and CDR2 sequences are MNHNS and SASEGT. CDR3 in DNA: TGTGCCAGCAGTGAGGAGGGCACCCTCCACTTT. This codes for CASSEEGTLHF.

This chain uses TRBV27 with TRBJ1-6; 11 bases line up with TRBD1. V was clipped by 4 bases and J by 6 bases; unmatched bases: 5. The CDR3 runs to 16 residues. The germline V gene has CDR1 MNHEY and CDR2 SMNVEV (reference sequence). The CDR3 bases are TGTGCCAGCAGTTCATGGGACAGGGGGTTTAATTCACCCCTCCACTTT. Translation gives CASSSWDRGFNSPLHF.

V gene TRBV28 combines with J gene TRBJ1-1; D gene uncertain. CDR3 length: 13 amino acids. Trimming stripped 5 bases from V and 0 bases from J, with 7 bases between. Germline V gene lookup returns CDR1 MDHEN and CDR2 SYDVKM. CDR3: CASSRHLNTEAFF. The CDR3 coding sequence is TGTGCCAGCAGTAGACACCTGAACACTGAAGCTTTCTTT.

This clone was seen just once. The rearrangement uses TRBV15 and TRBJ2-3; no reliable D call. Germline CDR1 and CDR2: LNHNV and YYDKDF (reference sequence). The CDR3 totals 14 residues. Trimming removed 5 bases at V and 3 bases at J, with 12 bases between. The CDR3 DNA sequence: TGTGCCACCAGCCTTTATGAGTCAACAGATACGCAGTATTTT. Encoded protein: CATSLYESTDTQYF.

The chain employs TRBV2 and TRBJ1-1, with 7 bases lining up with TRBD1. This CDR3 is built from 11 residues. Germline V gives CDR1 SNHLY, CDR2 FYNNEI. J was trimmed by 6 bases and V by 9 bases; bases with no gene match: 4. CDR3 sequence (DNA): TGTGCCAGTGACAGGGCTGCTGAAGCTTTCTTT. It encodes CASDRAAEAFF.

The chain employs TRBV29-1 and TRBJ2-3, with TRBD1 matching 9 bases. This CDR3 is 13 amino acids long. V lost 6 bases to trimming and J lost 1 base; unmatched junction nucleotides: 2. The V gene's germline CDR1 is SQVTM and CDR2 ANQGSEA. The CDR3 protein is CSVRQGGTDTQYF. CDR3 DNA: TGCAGCGTCCGACAGGGGGGCACAGATACGCAGTATTTT.

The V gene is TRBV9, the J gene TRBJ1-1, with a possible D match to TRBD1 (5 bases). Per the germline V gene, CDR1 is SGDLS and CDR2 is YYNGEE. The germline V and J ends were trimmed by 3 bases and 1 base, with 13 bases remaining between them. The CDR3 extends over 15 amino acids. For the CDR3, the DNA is TGTGCCAGCAGCGCTTCGACAGATAAGAACACTGAAGCTTTCTTT. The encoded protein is CASSASTDKNTEAFF.

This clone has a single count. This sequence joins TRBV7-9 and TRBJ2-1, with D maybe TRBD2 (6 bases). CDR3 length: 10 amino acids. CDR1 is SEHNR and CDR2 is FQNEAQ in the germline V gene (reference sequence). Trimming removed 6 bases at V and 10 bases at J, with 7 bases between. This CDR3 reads CASSAGEQFF. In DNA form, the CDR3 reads TGTGCCAGCAGTGCGGGGGAGCAGTTCTTC.

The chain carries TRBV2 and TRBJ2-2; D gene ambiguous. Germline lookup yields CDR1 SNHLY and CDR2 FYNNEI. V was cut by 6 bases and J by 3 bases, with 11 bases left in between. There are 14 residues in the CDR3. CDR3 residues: CASREIPDTGELFF. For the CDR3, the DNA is TGTGCCAGCAGGGAGATTCCCGACACCGGGGAGCTGTTTTTT.

CDR3 coding DNA: TGTGCCAGCAGGTCTTTCGGGACAGGGGGCGAATTGGAGCAGTTCTTC. Protein: CASRSFGTGGELEQFF. V and J are TRBV27 and TRBJ2-1; TRBD1 agrees at 12 bases. J gave up 10 bases and V 6 bases, and 13 bases lay outside the gene matches. Germline CDR1 reads MNHEY; CDR2 reads SMNVEV (reference sequence). The CDR3 loop spans 16 amino acids.

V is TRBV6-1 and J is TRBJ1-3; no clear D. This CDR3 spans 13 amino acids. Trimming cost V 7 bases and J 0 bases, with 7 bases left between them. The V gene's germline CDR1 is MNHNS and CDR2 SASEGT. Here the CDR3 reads CASTLNSGNTIYF. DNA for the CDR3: TGTGCCAGCACGCTAAACTCTGGAAACACCATATATTTT.

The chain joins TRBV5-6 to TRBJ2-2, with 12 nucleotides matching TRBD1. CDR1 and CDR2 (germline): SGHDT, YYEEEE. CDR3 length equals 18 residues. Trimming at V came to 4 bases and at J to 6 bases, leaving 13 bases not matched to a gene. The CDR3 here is CASSKPGQGAGRAGELFF. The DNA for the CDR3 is TGTGCCAGCAGCAAACCGGGACAGGGGGCAGGTCGGGCCGGGGAGCTGTTTTTT.

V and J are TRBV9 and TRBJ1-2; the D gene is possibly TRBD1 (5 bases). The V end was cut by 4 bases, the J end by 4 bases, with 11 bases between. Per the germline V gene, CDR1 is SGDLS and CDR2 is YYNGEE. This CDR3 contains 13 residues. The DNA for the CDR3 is TGTGCCAGCAGCTCCGGGACTCTCTATGGCTACACCTTC. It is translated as CASSSGTLYGYTF. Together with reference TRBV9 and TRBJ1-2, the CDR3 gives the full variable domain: DSGVTQTPKHLITATGQRVTLRCSPRSGDLSVYWYQQSLDQGLQFLIQYYNGEERAKGNILERFSAQQFPDLHSELNLSSLELGDSALYFCASSSGTLYGYTFGSGTRLTVV.

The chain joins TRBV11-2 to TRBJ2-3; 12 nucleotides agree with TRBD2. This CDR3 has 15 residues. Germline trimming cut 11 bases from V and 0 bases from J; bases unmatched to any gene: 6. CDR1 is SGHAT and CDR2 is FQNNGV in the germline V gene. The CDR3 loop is CACSSGGASTDTQYF. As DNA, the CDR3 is TGTGCCTGCTCTAGCGGGGGGGCCAGCACAGATACGCAGTATTTT.

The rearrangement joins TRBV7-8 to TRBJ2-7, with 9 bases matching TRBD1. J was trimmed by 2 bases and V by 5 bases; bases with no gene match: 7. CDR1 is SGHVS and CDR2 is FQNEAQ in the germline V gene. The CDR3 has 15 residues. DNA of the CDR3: TGTGCCAGCAGCCCGGGACAGGGAGGACCCTACGAGCAGTACGTC. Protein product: CASSPGQGGPYEQYV.

DNA of the CDR3: TGTGCCAGCAGCTTAGGGACAGGAGACGAGCAGTACTTC. The encoded protein is CASSLGTGDEQYF. The genes are TRBV7-8 and TRBJ2-7, with 7 positions matching TRBD1. Germline V gene lookup returns CDR1 SGHVS and CDR2 FQNEAQ. Trimming at V came to 1 base and at J to 5 bases, leaving 2 bases not matched to a gene. The CDR3 totals 13 residues.

CDR3 protein: CASSEGQGNAEAFF. CDR3 DNA: TGTGCCAGCTCAGAGGGACAGGGTAACGCTGAAGCTTTCTTT. J is TRBJ1-1 and V is TRBV6-4; TRBD1 agrees at 9 bases. J was trimmed by 6 bases and V by 8 bases; bases with no gene match: 10. CDR1 is MRHNA and CDR2 is SNTAGT in the germline V gene. The CDR3 has 14 amino acids.

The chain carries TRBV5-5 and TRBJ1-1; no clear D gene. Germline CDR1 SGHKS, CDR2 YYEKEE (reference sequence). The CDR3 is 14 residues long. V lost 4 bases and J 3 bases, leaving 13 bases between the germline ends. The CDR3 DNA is TGTGCCAGCAGCCTTATGCCGGGGTACACTGAAGCTTTCTTT. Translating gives CASSLMPGYTEAFF.

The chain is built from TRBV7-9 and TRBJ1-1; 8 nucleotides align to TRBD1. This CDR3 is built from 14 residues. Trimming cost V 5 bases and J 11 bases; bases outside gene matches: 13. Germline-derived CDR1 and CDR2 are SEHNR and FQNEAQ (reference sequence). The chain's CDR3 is CASSADRGARSAFF. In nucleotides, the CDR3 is TGTGCCAGCAGCGCAGACAGGGGAGCTAGGTCGGCTTTCTTT.

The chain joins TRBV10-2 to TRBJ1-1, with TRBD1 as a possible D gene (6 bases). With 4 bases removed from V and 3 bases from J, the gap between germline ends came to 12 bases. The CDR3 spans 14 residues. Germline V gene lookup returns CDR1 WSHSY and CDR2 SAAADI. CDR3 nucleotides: TGCGCCAGCAGTGGTCAACAGGGTTACACTGAAGCTTTCTTT. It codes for CASSGQQGYTEAFF.

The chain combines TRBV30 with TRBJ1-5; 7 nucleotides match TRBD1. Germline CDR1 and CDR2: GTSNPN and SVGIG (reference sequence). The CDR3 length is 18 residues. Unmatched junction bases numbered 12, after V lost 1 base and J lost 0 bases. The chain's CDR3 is CAWSAGQVRGYSNQPQHF. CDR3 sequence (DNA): TGTGCCTGGAGTGCCGGACAGGTGAGGGGTTATAGCAATCAGCCCCAGCATTTT.

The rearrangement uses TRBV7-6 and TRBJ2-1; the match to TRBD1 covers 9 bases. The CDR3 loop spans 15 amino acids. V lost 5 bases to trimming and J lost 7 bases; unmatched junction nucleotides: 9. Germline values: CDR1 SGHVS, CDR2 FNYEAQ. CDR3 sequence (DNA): TGTGCCAGCAGCCCCCTCGGACAGGGGAAGAATGAGCAGTTCTTC. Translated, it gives CASSPLGQGKNEQFF.

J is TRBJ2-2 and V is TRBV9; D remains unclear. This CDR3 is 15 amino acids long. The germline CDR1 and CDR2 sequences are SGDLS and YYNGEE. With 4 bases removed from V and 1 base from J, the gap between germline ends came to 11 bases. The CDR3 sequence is CASSTYVKNTGELFF. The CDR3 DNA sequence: TGTGCCAGCAGCACTTATGTTAAGAACACCGGGGAGCTGTTTTTT. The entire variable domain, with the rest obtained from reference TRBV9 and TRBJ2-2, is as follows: DSGVTQTPKHLITATGQRVTLRCSPRSGDLSVYWYQQSLDQGLQFLIQYYNGEERAKGNILERFSAQQFPDLHSELNLSSLELGDSALYFCASSTYVKNTGELFFGEGSRLTVL.